This T cell receptor beta chain was recovered during a study of cytomegalovirus exposure and HLA in healthy donors. About the research overall: There were about 85 million unique TCRs (from HLA-typed donors) in an early data release.

60 Vbeta and 13 Jbeta primers were used in PCR. Assay: immunoSEQ multiplex PCR; the TCRdb copy retains only in-frame clones and omits some. The table lists 150,000 to 200,000 clones, about four fifths of them singletons. Concerning this clone: Its antigen is still unknown.

Overall study results and limits: Common viral pathogens were later found to be apparently linked to several of the most significant clusters. A later analysis reportedly found fewer N-insertions in an Asian-associated ancestry cluster than the approximately 670-donor mean. Later analysis suggested most CMV-associated TCR beta chains were HLA-restricted.

The V and J ends lost 0 bases and 6 bases respectively, with 8 bases between them. This CDR3 comprises 13 residues. The germline V gene encodes CDR1 SGHVS and CDR2 FQNEAQ. The chain employs TRBV7-8 and TRBJ1-2; D remains unclear. This receptor was identified in a woman younger than 30 in good health and CMV-seropositive. Material for sequencing was PBMCs. This CDR3 is CASSLAPIDGYTF. The CDR3, as DNA: TGTGCCAGCAGCTTAGCTCCGATAGATGGCTACACCTTC.